This entry describes one TCR beta chain. This record comes from a study of blood T cell repertoires in COVID-19. Study-level information: COVID-19 samples from acute and convalescent phases originated in the United States, Italy and Spain. T cells, B-cell-depleted T cells, or PBMCs supplied cDNA or gDNA.

From germline, CDR1 is ENHRY and CDR2 SYGVKD. After removal of 3 bases from V and 5 bases from J, the junction contained 10 bases not matched to a gene. This CDR3 contains 15 residues. Residents of under 25 US areas, aged roughly 18 to 95 years, made up the participants. Grouping used clinical history reported by participants in a survey and questionnaire. Profiling relied on immunoSEQ multiplex PCR, and the TCRdb table lists in-frame clones only, not all of them. The sample yields some 240,000 clones, about 86% seen once. This chain uses TRBV10-3 with TRBJ2-7, with TRBD2 matching 7 bases. Source material: PBMCs or T cells enriched from blood (not recorded which). This clonotype was obtained from a young man with acute COVID-19. The CDR3 coding sequence is TGTGCCATCAGTGAACGGGGGGAAGTTTTCGACGAGCAGTACGTC. Translated, it gives CAISERGEVFDEQYV.